This T cell receptor beta chain was sequenced during a study of blood T cell repertoires in COVID-19. Study details: T cells, B-cell-depleted T cells, or PBMCs supplied cDNA or gDNA.

Participant ages covered about 18 to 89 years across about two dozen US areas. Participant-reported clinical history was the basis for cohort assignment. Original methodology: Amplification of reference gene primers provided the estimated nucleated cell counts. Assay: immunoSEQ multiplex PCR; the TCRdb copy retains only in-frame clones and omits some. Clone size and V and J calls were adopted from that table, with D and trimming inferred from the DNA. Here the sample spans under 250,000 clones, roughly nine tenths being singletons. There are 12 residues in the CDR3. J gave up 2 bases and V 4 bases, and 2 bases lay outside the gene matches. From germline, CDR1 is SQVTM and CDR2 ANQGSEA.

This receptor was identified in a woman aged 18-29 years in a cohort exposed to, infected with or recovered from COVID-19 (not recorded which). Sequences were obtained from PBMCs or T cells enriched from blood (not recorded which). The chain links TRBV29-1 to TRBJ2-7, with TRBD2 matching over 7 bases. This chain's CDR3 is CSVASGPYEQYF. The DNA of the CDR3 is TGCAGCGTTGCTAGCGGCCCCTACGAGCAGTACTTC.